Listed below are T cell receptor beta chains from one sample, sequenced in a study of blood T cell repertoires in COVID-19. Measured with immunoSEQ multiplex PCR; TCRdb has only the in-frame clones, and not every one. The sample has about 300,000 clones, around 89% seen once. The sample comprised peripheral blood. Source of these receptors: a man aged 40-50 years with acute or convalescent COVID-19. Both conserved end residues are part of each CDR3. The D gene is left open where the match is weak.

>TRBJ1-6|TRBV2|TRBD1
TGTGCCACCTCCCCCAGGGGGACTAATTCACCCCTCCACTTT
CATSPRGTNSPLHF
>TRBJ1-3|TRBV5-1|TRBD1
TGCGCCAGCAGCCCACAGGGGGGAAACACCATATATTTT
CASSPQGGNTIYF
>TRBJ2-6|TRBV19|-
TGTGCCAGCAGACAGTCCTCTGGGGCCAACGTCCTGACTTTC
CASRQSSGANVLTF
>TRBJ1-1|TRBV5-6|-
TGTGCCAGCAGCCCTCAGGGGATGGATAACACTGAAGCTTTCTTT
CASSPQGMDNTEAFF
>TRBJ2-2|TRBV5-4|TRBD1
TGTGCCAGCAGCAGAGGGACAGGGGCCCTCACAAACACCGGGGAGCTGTTTTTT
CASSRGTGALTNTGELFF
>TRBJ1-2|TRBV30|-
TGTGCCTGGAGTAACACTCGGAGGGTTAACTATGGCTACACCTTC
CAWSNTRRVNYGYTF
>TRBJ2-3|TRBV10-3|TRBD2
TGTGCCATACGCCCCCTGACTAGCGGGGGGCCTTGGGATACGCAGTATTTT
CAIRPLTSGGPWDTQYF
>TRBJ2-7|TRBV6-1|-
TGTGCCAGCAGTGAACGTTCCTACGAGCAGTACTTC
CASSERSYEQYF
>TRBJ2-7|TRBV7-3|-
TGTGCCAGCAGCTTAGCCGGGGAAACCTACGAGCAGTACTTC
CASSLAGETYEQYF
>TRBJ2-1|TRBV20-1|TRBD2
TGCAGTGCTAGTCCCCTCCGTCAGCGGGGGGCTTACTACAATGAGCAGTTCTTC
CSASPLRQRGAYYNEQFF
>TRBJ2-3|TRBV24-1|TRBD2
TGTGCCACTGCGGGGGGGAGCACAGATACGCAGTATTTT
CATAGGSTDTQYF
>TRBJ1-3|TRBV3-1/TRBV3-2|-
TGTGCCAGCAGCCAATCCGCGGTTTCCTCTGGAAACACCATATATTTT
CASSQSAVSSGNTIYF
>TRBJ2-7|TRBV10-3|-
TGTGCCATCAGTGACCGCGGCGGGGCCCTGTCGTTTTACGAGCAGTACTTC
CAISDRGGALSFYEQYF
>TRBJ1-4|TRBV15|TRBD1
TGTGCCACCAGCAGAGATCTAGCCAGGGGGCGAGAAAAACTGTTTTTT
CATSRDLARGREKLFF